This T cell receptor (beta chain) originates from a study of blood T cell repertoires in COVID-19 (dated by TCRdb to the early 2020s). Background on the whole study: Collaborator samples came from the United States, Italy and Spain and covered acute and convalescent phases of COVID-19. Sample metadata almost always included a de-identified subject ID, COVID-19 status, age in years and sex. Samples came from the ongoing ImmuneRACE study (first 160 participants) plus 1,254 subjects from 6 global collaborators. The dataset comprised deeply sampled blood TCRbeta repertoires from subjects exposed to, actively infected with, or recovered from COVID-19. The repertoires were made available in a free public database intended to serve as a resource for research on the immune response to SARS-CoV-2. Where available, HLA class I and class II types were obtained from metadata supplied by the sample provider rather than from assay-based typing. The material from the prospective study consisted of cDNA or gDNA derived from T cells, B-cell-depleted T cells, or PBMCs. Results the study describes overall, beyond this receptor: The amount of clinical and demographic metadata varied by source and participant and was provided uncurated.

From a lookup of the germline V gene, CDR1 and CDR2 are SGHNT and YENEEA. The junction carries 14 bases between V and J, which are trimmed by 0 bases and 0 bases respectively. The CDR3, from cysteine to phenylalanine, totals 17 residues. The kept DNA is CDR3 alone, 51 bases in frame from the first base. Comments on this clone: The antigen it binds to is not known. Per-base qualities were not stored, and no clone one base away is much larger.

Whole blood was collected in K2EDTA tubes by collaborating institutions according to the institutions' own protocols. For TCRbeta analysis, collaborator samples were shipped as frozen whole blood, as isolated PBMCs, or as DNA extracted from either sample type. TCRbeta CDR3 regions were amplified from genomic DNA by means of the immunoSEQ Assay, a bias-controlled multiplex PCR. Concerning the study's data processing: Nucleated cell counts per sample were estimated from amplification of reference gene primers within the assay. To quantify the absolute abundance of each unique TCRbeta CDR3 rearrangement, sequence reads were collapsed and filtered. Productive Simpson clonality was computed per sample as the square root of Simpson's diversity index over productive rearrangements. This is the immuneACCESS table as TCRdb keeps it, with only in-frame sequences that have V and J called. A part of the clones is gone; compared with another copy, unresolved V genes explain less than half, and the rest is unexplained. Clonal size and the V and J genes are those of that table, whereas D and trimming came from the DNA. The sample table records some 150,000 clones; about 86% of these occur just once. The ten biggest clones cover around 8.4% of the sample.

The receptor was derived from a woman aged 60-70 years with acute or convalescent COVID-19. Material: peripheral blood. The sequence links TRBV11-3 to TRBJ1-1; tentative D gene TRBD1, with 6 bases matching. The DNA sequence follows: TGTGCCAGCAGCTTAGAGGCCAGGGGCACGTTGAACACTGAAGCTTTCTTT. Translated, it reads CASSLEARGTLNTEAFF.